This T cell receptor (beta chain) was documented in a study of neurological immune-mediated disorders. Study-wide background: About 90% of the roughly 34 multiple sclerosis patients had relapsing-remitting disease; 3 had secondary progressive.

The cDNA was synthesized by 5'RACE incorporating 10-nucleotide random UMIs. MiXCR, run by TCRdb on the 5' RACE reads, gives a single entry per CDR3 protein. Found here are 70,000 to 90,000 distinct CDR3 sequences, less than 5.5% of them singletons; the top ten hold less than 2.5%. This clonotype showed up many times. Trimming took 7 bases from V and 6 from J, leaving 16 bases between them. Looked up from germline, CDR1 is SGHRS and CDR2 is YFSETQ. CDR3 size: 13 residues. This receptor was identified in a woman aged 30 to 39 with multiple sclerosis. The chain is built from TRBV5-1 and TRBJ2-5, with D maybe TRBD2 (6 bases). Sequencing used PBMCs. CDR3 residues: CASRLEPHQTQYF. The CDR3 bases are TGCGCCAGCCGACTAGAACCCCATCAGACCCAGTACTTC.